This T cell receptor (beta chain) was captured by sequencing in a study of a mutant IDH1 vaccine in newly diagnosed glioma. Between the trimmed V and J ends, which lost 3 bases and 0 bases, there was a span of 14 bases. This CDR3 contains 16 residues. CDR1 and CDR2 (germline): SGDLS, YYNGEE. This sample's time point: baseline, week 1 (first vaccination visit). Treatment noted: pre-vaccination baseline after standard-of-care therapy. New WHO grade 3 or 4 astrocytomas that were IDH1-mutant and ATRX-lost occurred in the donors. About this clone itself: The antigen is not known.

Profiling relied on immunoSEQ multiplex PCR, and the TCRdb table lists in-frame clones only, not all of them. The sample holds under 65,000 clones, about 74% seen once. Study outcomes and limitations: Changes in the top peripheral T cell clonotypes seemingly had no bearing on pseudoprogression.

This rearrangement joins TRBV9 to TRBJ2-3; no firm D call. This specimen consisted of PBMCs, obtained from a glioma patient treated with radiotherapy, temozolomide or both. This receptor was obtained from a woman in her thirties or forties with glioma. CDR3 amino acids: CASSALPGSSTDTQYF. Here the CDR3 DNA reads TGTGCCAGCAGCGCCCTACCCGGCTCTAGCACAGATACGCAGTATTTT.